These 21 T cell receptor beta chains share one sample of origin, sequenced in a study of T-cell reconstitution after alpha-beta-depleted transplantation in children. Using unique molecular identifiers, the investigators prepared the TCRbeta library. From the PCR reads, TCRdb called clonotypes with MiXCR, one entry per CDR3 protein. Of about 980,000 distinct CDR3 sequences detected, 25% to 35% appear once; the ten largest clones hold roughly 30%. Source: PBMCs, mostly from graft donor cells, taken 360 days after TCRalphabeta/CD19-depleted stem cell transplant. Receptor source: a boy younger than two who had a stem cell transplant for SCID, so the T cells may come from the graft donor.

This clonotype has only a few counts. The chain joins TRBV9 to TRBJ1-6; D unclear. The CDR3 contains 14 residues. Trimming pared 4 bases from V and 5 bases from J, leaving 10 bases between. The V gene's germline CDR1 is SGDLS and CDR2 YYNGEE. The CDR3 region has the DNA TGTGCCAGCAGCCCGGGCCACGATAATTCACCCCTCCACTTT. Protein sequence: CASSPGHDNSPLHF.

Here the CDR3 DNA reads TGTGCCATCAGGGCCGAGTATGAGCAGTTCTTC. Its protein product is CAIRAEYEQFF. V usage is TRBV10-3 and J usage is TRBJ2-1; D gene ambiguous. The CDR3 totals 11 residues. Germline assignment: CDR1 ENHRY and CDR2 SYGVKD. V lost 6 bases, J lost 8 bases, and 8 bases lay in between.

This rearrangement joins TRBV12-3 or TRBV12-4 to TRBJ2-2; D not resolved. The CDR3 is made up of 17 amino acids. V was clipped by 6 bases and J by 4 bases, with 21 bases between them. This CDR3 reads CASRPYRPTGGTGELFF. The CDR3 nucleotides read TGTGCCAGCAGGCCCTACAGACCTACCGGCGGCACCGGGGAGCTGTTTTTT.

The chain combines TRBV20-1 with TRBJ2-1, with no clear D. V lost 1 base and J 3 bases, leaving 7 bases between the germline ends. The germline CDR1 and CDR2 sequences are DFQATT and SNEGSKA (reference sequence). The CDR3 extends over 13 amino acids. CDR3 sequence: CSARGRVYNEQFF. The DNA for the CDR3 is TGCAGTGCTAGAGGTAGGGTCTACAATGAGCAGTTCTTC.

This clonotype occurred a few times. The V call is TRBV6-5, the J call TRBJ1-2; the match to TRBD1 covers 10 bases. Germline values: CDR1 MNHEY, CDR2 SVGAGI. Trimming cost V 8 bases and J 8 bases; bases outside gene matches: 8. The CDR3 is 13 residues long. This chain's CDR3 is CASLLTGGGGYTF. The CDR3 DNA reads as TGTGCCAGCCTCTTGACAGGGGGCGGCGGCTACACCTTC.

V gene TRBV15 combines with J gene TRBJ2-1; 10 bases fit TRBD1. The junction had 10 bases not matched to a gene; V was cut back by 3 bases and J by 5 bases. CDR3 length equals 17 residues. Germline loops: CDR1 LNHNV, CDR2 YYDKDF (reference sequence). CDR3 in amino acids: CATSSGWGQGSDNEQFF. In nucleotides, the CDR3 is TGTGCCACCAGCAGTGGTTGGGGACAGGGGTCAGACAATGAGCAGTTCTTC.

This rearrangement joins TRBV20-1 to TRBJ2-7; no reliable D call. With 0 bases removed from V and 9 bases from J, the gap between germline ends came to 12 bases. The CDR3 loop spans 12 amino acids. CDR1 and CDR2 (germline): DFQATT, SNEGSKA (reference sequence). The CDR3 spells CSARDRNSGQYF. The CDR3, as DNA: TGCAGTGCTAGAGATAGGAATTCAGGGCAGTACTTC.

The rearrangement uses TRBV6-5 and TRBJ1-3; 9 bases fit TRBD1. The CDR3 runs 16 residues. Germline V gene data show CDR1 as MNHEY and CDR2 as SVGAGI. V dropped 3 bases and J dropped 4; count of bases not matched to a gene: 7. The CDR3 DNA reads as TGTGCCAGCAGTTATACGGGACAGGGTTCGGGAAACACCATATATTTT. Translating gives CASSYTGQGSGNTIYF.

The CDR3 protein is CASSSSRSGGANEQFF. CDR3 DNA: TGTGCCAGCAGTTCCAGTCGGAGCGGGGGGGCGAATGAGCAGTTCTTC. This chain connects TRBV6-2 or TRBV6-3 to TRBJ2-1; TRBD2 matches at 10 bases. Germline CDR1 reads MNHEY; CDR2 reads SVGEGT. With V trimmed by 4 bases and J by 7 bases, 10 bases remained unmatched. The CDR3 runs to 16 residues.

Comment on this clonotype: One end of the junction is discordant with germline, which a read error may explain. The chain links TRBV5-6 to TRBJ1-1; TRBD1 might be the D (6 bases). Per the germline V gene, CDR1 is SGHDT and CDR2 is YYEEEE. This CDR3 region has 14 residues. As DNA, the CDR3 is TGTGTCAGCAGCGTCGGACAGAAGAACACTGAAGCTTTCTTT. Translation gives CVSSVGQKNTEAFF.

This clonotype was seen many times. V and J are TRBV7-9 and TRBJ2-7; 7 nucleotides agree with TRBD1. The CDR3 extends over 14 amino acids. Germline V gene lookup returns CDR1 SEHNR and CDR2 FQNEAQ (reference sequence). V gave up 4 bases and J gave up 2 bases; unmatched junction bases: 5. The CDR3: CASSSRDRTYEQYF. In DNA, the CDR3 is TGTGCCAGCAGCTCCCGGGACAGAACCTACGAGCAGTACTTC.

There are many counts of this clonotype. This chain links TRBV12-3 or TRBV12-4 with TRBJ2-5; 9 bases align to TRBD2. The CDR3 is 15 residues long. V was clipped by 3 bases and J by 5 bases; unmatched bases: 7. CDR3 nucleotides: TGTGCCAGCAGTTTGTGGGCTAGCGGGGAGGAGACCCAGTACTTC. Amino acid sequence: CASSLWASGEETQYF.

This rearrangement joins TRBV12-3 or TRBV12-4 to TRBJ2-1; 7 bases line up with TRBD2. This CDR3 is built from 16 residues. V gave up 2 bases and J gave up 2 bases; unmatched junction bases: 6. CDR3 protein: CASSLMSGEAYNEQFF. The CDR3 DNA reads as TGTGCCAGCAGTTTAATGAGCGGGGAAGCCTACAATGAGCAGTTCTTC.

This clonotype was counted between two and nine times. The chain combines TRBV10-3 with TRBJ2-3; 9 nucleotides match TRBD2. CDR1 is ENHRY and CDR2 is SYGVKD in the germline V gene. CDR3 length: 13 amino acids. After removal of 6 bases from V and 6 bases from J, the junction contained 4 bases not matched to a gene. The CDR3 protein is CAISWTSADTQYF. CDR3 coding DNA: TGTGCCATCAGCTGGACTAGCGCGGATACGCAGTATTTT.

The V gene is TRBV7-8, the J gene TRBJ2-1; 9 nucleotides align to TRBD2. The CDR3 runs 16 residues. The trim removed 1 base at V and 4 bases at J, leaving 5 bases unmatched. CDR1 SGHVS and CDR2 FQNEAQ come from the germline V gene. The CDR3 loop is CASSLEAGGVYNEQFF. The CDR3 nucleotides are TGTGCCAGCAGCTTAGAGGCGGGGGGGGTTTACAATGAGCAGTTCTTC.

The chain couples TRBV28 to TRBJ2-3; D remains unclear. Germline V gene lookup returns CDR1 MDHEN and CDR2 SYDVKM. The CDR3 has 14 residues. Trimming removed 3 bases from V and 5 bases from J, with 12 bases in between. The CDR3 loop is CASSLIAIRDTQYF. CDR3 in DNA: TGTGCCAGCAGTTTGATAGCTATCCGAGATACGCAGTATTTT.

This clonotype was counted a few times. The V gene is TRBV12-3 or TRBV12-4, the J gene TRBJ1-5; 7 nucleotides agree with TRBD1. The CDR3 has 15 residues. V lost 5 bases, J lost 7 bases, and 11 bases stayed unmatched. CDR3 protein: CASSPQNRGGQPQHF. DNA of the CDR3: TGTGCCAGCAGTCCTCAGAACAGGGGTGGGCAGCCCCAGCATTTT.

This clonotype was seen a handful of times. The chain couples TRBV2 to TRBJ1-1, with 7 nucleotides matching TRBD1. Unmatched junction bases numbered 10, after V lost 7 bases and J lost 5 bases. CDR1 is SNHLY and CDR2 is FYNNEI in the germline V gene. The CDR3 runs 14 residues. Written as DNA, the CDR3 is TGTGCCAGCAATAGGATGGAGGGGGCGACTGAAGCTTTCTTT. Translation gives CASNRMEGATEAFF.

The CDR3 sequence is CASSSAGDTQYF. The CDR3 nucleotides read TGTGCCAGCAGTTCTGCCGGAGATACGCAGTATTTT. The chain recombines TRBV7-9 with TRBJ2-3; D uncertain. Germline V gene lookup returns CDR1 SEHNR and CDR2 FQNEAQ (reference sequence). The CDR3 consists of 12 residues. Trimming left V 6 bases short and J 5 bases short, with 9 bases between.

This clonotype was seen a handful of times. The J gene is TRBJ2-7, the V gene TRBV11-2, with 9 bases fitting TRBD1. This CDR3 contains 14 residues. CDR1 and CDR2 (germline): SGHAT, FQNNGV. V dropped 4 bases and J dropped 7; count of bases not matched to a gene: 8. In DNA form, the CDR3 reads TGTGCCAGCAGCTCAGGACAGGGGTCGTGGGAGCAGTACTTC. It specifies CASSSGQGSWEQYF.

This clonotype was observed once. This chain joins TRBV7-8 and TRBJ2-5, with D unclear. This CDR3 contains 13 residues. With 8 bases removed from V and 6 bases from J, the gap between germline ends came to 16 bases. CDR1 SGHVS and CDR2 FQNEAQ come from the germline V gene. The chain's CDR3 is CASALLVVKTQYF. DNA for the CDR3: TGTGCCAGCGCTCTCCTAGTTGTAAAGACCCAGTACTTC.